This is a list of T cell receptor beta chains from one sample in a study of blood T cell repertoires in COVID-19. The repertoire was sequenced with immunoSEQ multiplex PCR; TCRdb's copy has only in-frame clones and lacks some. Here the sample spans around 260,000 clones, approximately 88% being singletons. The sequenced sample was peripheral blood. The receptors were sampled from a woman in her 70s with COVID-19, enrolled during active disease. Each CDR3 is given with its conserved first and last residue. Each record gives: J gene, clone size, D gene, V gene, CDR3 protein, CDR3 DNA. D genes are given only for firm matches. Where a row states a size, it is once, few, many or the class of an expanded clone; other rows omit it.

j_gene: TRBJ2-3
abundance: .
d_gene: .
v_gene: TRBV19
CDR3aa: CASSIPFQASTDTQYF
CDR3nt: TGTGCCAGTAGTATCCCTTTCCAAGCGAGCACAGATACGCAGTATTTT

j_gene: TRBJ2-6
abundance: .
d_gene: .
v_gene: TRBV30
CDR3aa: CAWSVLPGHSGANVLTF
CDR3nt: TGTGCCTGGAGTGTACTCCCAGGACACTCTGGGGCCAACGTCCTGACTTTC

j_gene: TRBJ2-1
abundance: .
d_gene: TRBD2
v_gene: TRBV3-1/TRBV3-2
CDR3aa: CASSQDGASGNEQFF
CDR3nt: TGTGCCAGCAGCCAAGATGGGGCTAGCGGGAATGAGCAGTTCTTC

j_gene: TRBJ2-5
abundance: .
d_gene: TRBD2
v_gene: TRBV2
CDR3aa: CASSVPAGGFKETQYF
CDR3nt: TGTGCCAGCAGTGTGCCAGCGGGAGGGTTCAAAGAGACCCAGTACTTC

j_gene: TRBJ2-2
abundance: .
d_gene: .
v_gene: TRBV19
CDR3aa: CASSSGLNTGELFF
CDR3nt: TGTGCCAGTAGTAGCGGACTAAACACCGGGGAGCTGTTTTTT

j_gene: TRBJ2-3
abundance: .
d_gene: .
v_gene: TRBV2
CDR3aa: CASSLDTQYF
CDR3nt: TGTGCCAGTTCGTTAGATACGCAGTATTTT

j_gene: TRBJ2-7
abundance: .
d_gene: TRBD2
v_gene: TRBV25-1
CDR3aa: CASGLAGEQYF
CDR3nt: TGTGCCAGCGGACTAGCGGGAGAGCAGTACTTC

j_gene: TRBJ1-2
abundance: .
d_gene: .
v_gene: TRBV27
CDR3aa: CASSLSTADYGYTF
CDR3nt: TGTGCCAGCAGTTTATCGACGGCGGACTATGGCTACACCTTC

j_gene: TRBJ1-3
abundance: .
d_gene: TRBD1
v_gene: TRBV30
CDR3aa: CAWSALDRTHSGNTIYF
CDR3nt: TGTGCCTGGAGTGCCCTGGACAGGACACACTCTGGAAACACCATATATTTT

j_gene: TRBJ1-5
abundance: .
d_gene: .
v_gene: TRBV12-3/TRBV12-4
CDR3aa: CATSQVHDQPQHF
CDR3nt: TGTGCCACCTCTCAGGTCCACGATCAGCCCCAGCATTTT

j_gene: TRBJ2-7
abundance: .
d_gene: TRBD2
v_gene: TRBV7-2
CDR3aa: CASSSSGRSSYEQYF
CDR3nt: TGTGCCAGCAGTTCTAGCGGGAGAAGCTCCTACGAGCAGTACTTC

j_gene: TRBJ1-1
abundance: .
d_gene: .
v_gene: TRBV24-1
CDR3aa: CATSDGQTDEAFF
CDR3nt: TGTGCCACCAGTGATGGACAGACCGATGAAGCTTTCTTT

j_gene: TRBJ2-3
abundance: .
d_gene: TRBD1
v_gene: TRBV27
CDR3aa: CASRETGRGTDTQYF
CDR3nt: TGTGCCAGCAGGGAGACAGGGCGAGGCACAGATACGCAGTATTTT

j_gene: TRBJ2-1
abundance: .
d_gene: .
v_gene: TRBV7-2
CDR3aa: CASSLANRGEQFF
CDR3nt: TGTGCCAGCAGCTTAGCGAATAGAGGTGAGCAGTTCTTC

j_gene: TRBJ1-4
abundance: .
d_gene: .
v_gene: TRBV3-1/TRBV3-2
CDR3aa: CASSSGTPNEKLFF
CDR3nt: TGTGCCAGCAGCTCCGGGACACCAAATGAAAAACTGTTTTTT

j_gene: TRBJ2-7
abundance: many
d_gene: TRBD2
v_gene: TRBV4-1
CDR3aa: CASSQGRGLAGGSSYEQYF
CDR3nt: TGCGCCAGCAGCCAAGGGAGGGGACTAGCGGGAGGGAGCTCCTACGAGCAGTACTTC

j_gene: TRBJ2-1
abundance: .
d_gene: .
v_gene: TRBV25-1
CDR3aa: CASSEPGTIHEQFF
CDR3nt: TGTGCCAGCAGTGAACCCGGGACAATCCATGAGCAGTTCTTC

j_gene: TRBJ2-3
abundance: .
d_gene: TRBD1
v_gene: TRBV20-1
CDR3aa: CSASRGGGTDTQYF
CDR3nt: TGCAGTGCTAGTAGAGGGGGCGGAACAGATACGCAGTATTTT

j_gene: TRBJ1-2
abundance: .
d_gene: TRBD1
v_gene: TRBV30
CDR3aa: CAWKLTGTGAPYGYTF
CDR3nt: TGTGCCTGGAAACTAACCGGGACAGGGGCTCCCTATGGCTACACCTTC

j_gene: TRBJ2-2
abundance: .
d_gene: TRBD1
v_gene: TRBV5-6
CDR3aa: CASSLGQVNTGELFF
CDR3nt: TGTGCCAGCAGCCTGGGACAGGTGAACACCGGGGAGCTGTTTTTT

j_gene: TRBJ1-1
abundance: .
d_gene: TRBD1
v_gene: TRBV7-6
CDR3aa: CASSPRTGGVNTEAFF
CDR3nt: TGTGCCAGCAGCCCCAGGACAGGGGGGGTGAACACTGAAGCTTTCTTT

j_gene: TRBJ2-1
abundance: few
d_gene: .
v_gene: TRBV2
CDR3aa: CASGAEYNEQFF
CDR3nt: TGTGCCAGCGGGGCAGAGTACAATGAGCAGTTCTTC

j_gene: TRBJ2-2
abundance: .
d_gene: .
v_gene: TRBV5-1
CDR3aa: CASSLAGLNTGELFF
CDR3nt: TGCGCCAGCAGCTTGGCAGGGCTGAACACCGGGGAGCTGTTTTTT

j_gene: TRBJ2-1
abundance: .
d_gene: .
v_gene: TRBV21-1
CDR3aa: CASYSGSSYNEQFF
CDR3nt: TGTGCCAGTTATAGCGGGAGCTCCTACAATGAGCAGTTCTTC

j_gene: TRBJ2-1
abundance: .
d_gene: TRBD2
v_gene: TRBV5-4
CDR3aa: CASRLGGYDNEQFF
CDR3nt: TGTGCCAGCAGACTGGGGGGGTACGACAATGAGCAGTTCTTC

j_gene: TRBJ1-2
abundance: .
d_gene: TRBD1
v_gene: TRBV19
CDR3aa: CASIGEGASYGYTF
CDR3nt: TGTGCCAGTATTGGCGAGGGGGCTTCCTATGGCTACACCTTC

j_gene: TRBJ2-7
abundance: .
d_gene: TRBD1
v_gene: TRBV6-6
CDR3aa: CASSQRTGKPYEQYF
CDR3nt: TGTGCCAGCAGCCAACGGACAGGGAAGCCCTACGAGCAGTACTTC

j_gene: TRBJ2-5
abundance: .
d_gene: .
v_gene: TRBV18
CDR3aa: CASSPRGETQYF
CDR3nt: TGTGCCAGCTCCCCAAGGGGGGAGACCCAGTACTTC

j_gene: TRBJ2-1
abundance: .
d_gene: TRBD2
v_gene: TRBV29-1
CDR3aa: CSVGDASGGYNEQFF
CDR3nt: TGCAGCGTTGGTGACGCGAGCGGGGGATACAATGAGCAGTTCTTC

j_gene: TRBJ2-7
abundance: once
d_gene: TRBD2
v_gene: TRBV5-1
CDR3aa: CASSLGLAGEEQYF
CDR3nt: TGCGCCAGCAGCTTGGGACTAGCGGGGGAGGAGCAGTACTTC

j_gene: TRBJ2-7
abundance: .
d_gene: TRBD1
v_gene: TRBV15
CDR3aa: CATSRDLTGAYEQYF
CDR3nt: TGTGCCACCAGCAGAGATCTGACAGGGGCCTACGAGCAGTACTTC

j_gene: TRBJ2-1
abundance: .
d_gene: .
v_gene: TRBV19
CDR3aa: CASMPGLPYNEQFF
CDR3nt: TGTGCCAGTATGCCGGGACTTCCCTACAATGAGCAGTTCTTC

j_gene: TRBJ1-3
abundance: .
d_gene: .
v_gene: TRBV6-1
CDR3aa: CASSALSGTQTGNTIYF
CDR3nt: TGTGCCAGCAGTGCACTTTCCGGGACACAAACTGGAAACACCATATATTTT

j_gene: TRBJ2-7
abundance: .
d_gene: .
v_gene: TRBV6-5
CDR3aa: CASSDGVYEQYF
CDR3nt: TGTGCCAGCAGCGACGGAGTCTACGAGCAGTACTTC

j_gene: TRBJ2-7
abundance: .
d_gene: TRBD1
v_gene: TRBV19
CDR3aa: CASSIDRGRRYEQYF
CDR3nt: TGTGCCAGTAGTATCGACAGGGGGCGGCGGTACGAGCAGTACTTC

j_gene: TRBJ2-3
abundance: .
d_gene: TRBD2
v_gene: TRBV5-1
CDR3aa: CASRTSGSPDTQYF
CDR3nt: TGCGCCAGCAGGACTAGCGGGAGTCCGGATACGCAGTATTTT

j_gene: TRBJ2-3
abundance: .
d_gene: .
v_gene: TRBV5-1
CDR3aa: CASTLGGRGTDTQYF
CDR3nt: TGCGCCAGTACACTCGGGGGACGAGGCACAGATACGCAGTATTTT

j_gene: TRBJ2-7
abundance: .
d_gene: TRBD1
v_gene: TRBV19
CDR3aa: CASSGQASYEQYF
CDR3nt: TGTGCCAGTTCTGGACAGGCCTCCTACGAGCAGTACTTC

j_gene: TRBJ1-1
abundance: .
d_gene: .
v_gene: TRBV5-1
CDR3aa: CASSLDPFRGNTEAFF
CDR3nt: TGCGCCAGCAGCTTGGACCCTTTTAGAGGGAACACTGAAGCTTTCTTT

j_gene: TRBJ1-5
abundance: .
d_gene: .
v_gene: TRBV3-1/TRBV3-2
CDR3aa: CASSQAGSNQPQHF
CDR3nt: TGTGCCAGCAGCCAAGCAGGCAGCAATCAGCCCCAGCATTTT

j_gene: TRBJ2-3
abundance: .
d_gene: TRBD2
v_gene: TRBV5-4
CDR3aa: CASSGDYSTDTQYF
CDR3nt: TGTGCCAGCAGCGGGGACTATAGCACAGATACGCAGTATTTT

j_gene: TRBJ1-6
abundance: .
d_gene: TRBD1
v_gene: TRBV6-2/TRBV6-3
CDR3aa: CASSYSRQGSNSPLHF
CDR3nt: TGTGCCAGCAGTTACTCGAGACAGGGGAGTAATTCACCCCTCCACTTT

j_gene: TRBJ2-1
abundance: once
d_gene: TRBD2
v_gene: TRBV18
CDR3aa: CASSPPSGRAGEQFF
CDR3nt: TGTGCCAGCTCACCACCGAGCGGGAGGGCCGGTGAGCAGTTCTTC

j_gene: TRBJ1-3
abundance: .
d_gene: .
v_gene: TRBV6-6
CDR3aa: CAIHTGFRNPGNTIYF
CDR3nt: TGTGCCATCCATACAGGTTTTAGGAACCCTGGAAACACCATATATTTT

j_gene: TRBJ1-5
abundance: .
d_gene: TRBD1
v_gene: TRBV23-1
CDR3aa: CASSQRYRGRQPQHF
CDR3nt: TGCGCCAGCAGTCAACGTTACAGGGGGAGACAGCCCCAGCATTTT

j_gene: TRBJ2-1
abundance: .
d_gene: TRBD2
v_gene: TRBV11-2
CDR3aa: CASSLGLAASNEQFF
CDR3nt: TGTGCCAGCAGCTTAGGGCTAGCGGCTTCAAATGAGCAGTTCTTC

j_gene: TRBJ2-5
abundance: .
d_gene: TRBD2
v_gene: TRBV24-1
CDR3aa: CATSDLAGGGETQYF
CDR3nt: TGTGCCACCAGTGACCTAGCGGGAGGGGGAGAGACCCAGTACTTC

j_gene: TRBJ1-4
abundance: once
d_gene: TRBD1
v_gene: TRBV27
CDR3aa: CASSLRGTGSEKLFF
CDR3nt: TGTGCCAGCAGTTTAAGGGGGACAGGGAGCGAAAAACTGTTTTTT

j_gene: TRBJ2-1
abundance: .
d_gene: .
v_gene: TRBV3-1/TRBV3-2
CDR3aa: CASSPDQDIYNEQFF
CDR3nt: TGTGCCAGCAGCCCAGACCAGGATATCTACAATGAGCAGTTCTTC

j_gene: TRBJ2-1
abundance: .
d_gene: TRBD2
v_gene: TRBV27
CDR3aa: CASRPRLAGAPSSYNEQFF
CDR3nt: TGTGCCAGCAGGCCCAGACTAGCGGGGGCGCCCAGCTCCTACAATGAGCAGTTCTTC

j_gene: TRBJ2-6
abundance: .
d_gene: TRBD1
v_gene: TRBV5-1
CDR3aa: CASSLAPGTGGSGANVLTF
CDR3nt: TGCGCCAGCAGCTTGGCACCCGGGACAGGGGGCTCTGGGGCCAACGTCCTGACTTTC

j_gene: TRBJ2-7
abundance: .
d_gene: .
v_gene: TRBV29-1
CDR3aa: CSVSTVYEQYF
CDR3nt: TGCAGCGTCTCTACAGTATACGAGCAGTACTTC

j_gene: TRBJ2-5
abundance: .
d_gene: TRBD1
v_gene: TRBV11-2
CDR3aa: CASSFSYVETGGWKETQYF
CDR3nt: TGTGCCAGCAGCTTTTCTTATGTCGAGACAGGGGGCTGGAAAGAGACCCAGTACTTC

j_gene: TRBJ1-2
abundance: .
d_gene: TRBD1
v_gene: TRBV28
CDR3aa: CATIYDRAYGYTF
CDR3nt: TGTGCCACTATCTACGACAGGGCCTATGGCTACACCTTC